This passage covers 13 T cell receptor beta chains from one sample sequenced in a study of identifying expanded T cells in peripheral blood. Assay used: immunoSEQ multiplex PCR; TCRdb lists only in-frame clones, some missing. The sample consists of around 85,000 clones, around 90% of them appearing once. Sequencing was performed on blood. Receptors originate from a person between 18 and 75 years old in good health.

This clone appeared a single time. The V gene is TRBV28, the J gene TRBJ2-7; 7 bases map to TRBD1. CDR3 length equals 15 residues. Looked up from germline, CDR1 is MDHEN and CDR2 is SYDVKM. Trimming at V came to 6 bases and at J to 1 base, leaving 9 bases not matched to a gene. The CDR3 bases are TGTGCCAGCAGCTCCCCAGGGGGTAGATCCTACGAGCAGTACTTC. Amino acids: CASSSPGGRSYEQYF.

The V call is TRBV4-3, the J call TRBJ2-1; a possible D gene is TRBD2 (6 bases). The CDR3 is 14 amino acids. Trimming stripped 4 bases from V and 5 bases from J, with 12 bases between. Looked up from germline, CDR1 is LGHNA and CDR2 is YSLEER. As DNA, the CDR3 is TGCGCCAGCAGCCGTGTGGGACTTGACAATGAGCAGTTCTTC. This sequence encodes CASSRVGLDNEQFF.

This sequence joins TRBV19 and TRBJ1-1; D perhaps matches TRBD1 (6 bases). Germline CDR1 is LNHDA and CDR2 is SQIVND (reference sequence). The V end was cut by 3 bases, the J end by 7 bases, with 15 bases between. CDR3 length: 14 amino acids. The CDR3 sequence is CASSIRGRGGEAFF. Written as DNA, the CDR3 is TGTGCCAGTAGTATCAGGGGCCGGGGTGGTGAAGCTTTCTTT.

V is TRBV6-5 and J is TRBJ2-3; D possibly corresponds to TRBD2 (5 bases). Germline V gene lookup returns CDR1 MNHEY and CDR2 SVGAGI. V was cut by 5 bases and J by 0 bases, with 12 bases left in between. This CDR3 contains 15 residues. The CDR3 protein is CASSGWGDSTDTQYF. In nucleotides, the CDR3 is TGTGCCAGCAGTGGGTGGGGAGATAGCACAGATACGCAGTATTTT.

The CDR3 DNA sequence: TGCGCCAGCAAGTCGGACGGATACCAAGAGACCCAGTACTTC. It codes for CASKSDGYQETQYF. The chain employs TRBV5-1 and TRBJ2-5; D is unresolved. V lost 6 bases to trimming and J lost 0 bases, with 12 bases between them. CDR1 and CDR2 (germline): SGHRS, YFSETQ. The CDR3 is 14 residues long.

The chain employs TRBV6-1 and TRBJ1-2; no clear D gene. Germline CDR1 MNHNS, CDR2 SASEGT. Trimming pared 3 bases from V and 0 bases from J, leaving 11 bases between. CDR3 length: 15 amino acids. Here the CDR3 DNA reads TGTGCCAGCAGTGAGACGAGGGAAACTAACTATGGCTACACCTTC. Its translation: CASSETRETNYGYTF.

The chain has TRBV7-9 and TRBJ1-1, with TRBD1 as a possible D gene (6 bases). The CDR3 loop spans 17 amino acids. Germline CDR1 reads SEHNR; CDR2 reads FQNEAQ (reference sequence). V lost 7 bases and J 0 bases, leaving 21 bases between the germline ends. Here the CDR3 reads CASTPEGGWAMNTEAFF. CDR3 DNA: TGTGCCAGCACCCCCGAGGGGGGTTGGGCAATGAACACTGAAGCTTTCTTT. The variable domain in full, completed from reference TRBV7-9 and TRBJ1-1, reads DTGVSQNPRHKITKRGQNVTFRCDPISEHNRLYWYRQTLGQGPEFLTYFQNEAQLEKSRLLSDRFSAERPKGSFSTLEIQRTEQGDSAMYLCASTPEGGWAMNTEAFFGQGTRLTVV.

This chain uses TRBV30 with TRBJ1-6, with D perhaps TRBD1 (5 bases). Germline V lookup: CDR1 GTSNPN, CDR2 SVGIG (reference sequence). The CDR3 length is 13 residues. Trimming pared 3 bases from V and 9 bases from J, leaving 12 bases between. CDR3 DNA: TGTGCCTGGAGGCCCGCGGGGACTTCACCCCTCCACTTT. This codes for CAWRPAGTSPLHF.

V is TRBV11-2 and J is TRBJ1-2; D is perhaps TRBD1 (5 bases). CDR3 length: 15 residues. With 3 bases removed from V and 5 bases from J, the gap between germline ends came to 16 bases. CDR1 and CDR2 from the germline V gene are SGHAT and FQNNGV. CDR3 sequence (DNA): TGTGCCAGCAGCTTTTTAGGTCGTGGGGGGTATGGCTACACCTTC. Protein sequence: CASSFLGRGGYGYTF.

This sequence joins TRBV5-4 and TRBJ2-3; D is unresolved. This CDR3 region has 15 residues. Germline-derived CDR1 and CDR2 are SGHNT and YYREEE (reference sequence). Trimming stripped 4 bases from V and 0 bases from J, with 12 bases between. As DNA, the CDR3 is TGTGCCAGCAGCATCGACACACGTAGCACAGATACGCAGTATTTT. Its protein is CASSIDTRSTDTQYF.

The V call is TRBV7-9, the J call TRBJ1-1, with D maybe TRBD1 (5 bases). There are 15 residues in the CDR3. Germline V gene sequence: CDR1 SEHNR, CDR2 FQNEAQ (reference sequence). V was clipped by 2 bases and J by 8 bases, with 18 bases between them. The CDR3 DNA follows: TGTGCCAGCAGCTTATGGGCTACGGGGCACAACGAAGCTTTCTTT. It is translated as CASSLWATGHNEAFF.

The chain uses TRBV6-6 and TRBJ2-2, with 8 bases fitting TRBD1. The CDR3 is 16 amino acids. Per germline, CDR1 MNHNY and CDR2 SVGAGI (reference sequence). V shed 2 bases and J 7 bases; nucleotides not matched to a gene: 9. The CDR3 DNA is TGTGCCAGCAGTTACAGGACAGGGCCAACGGGCGGGGAGCTGTTTTTT. Protein sequence: CASSYRTGPTGGELFF.

V is TRBV28 and J is TRBJ1-6, with D hard to call. This CDR3 is built from 13 residues. Germline CDR1 and CDR2: MDHEN and SYDVKM. V lost 6 bases to trimming and J lost 6 bases, with 9 bases between them. The CDR3 region is CASRRQINSPLHF. For the CDR3, the DNA is TGTGCCAGCAGAAGGCAAATTAATTCACCCCTCCACTTT.